These 27 T cell receptor beta chains were all obtained from the same sample, sequenced in a study of blood T cell repertoires in COVID-19 (TCRdb year 2020). The library was prepared using the immunoSEQ multiplex PCR assay. TCRdb's version of the immuneACCESS table is confined to in-frame rearrangements and falls short of the full clone set. An unresolved V gene accounts for under half of the shortfall where checked; the remainder is of unknown origin. Across this sample there are roughly 38,000 clones, with more than 65% seen only once. 25% to 35% of the sample lies in the top ten. Sequenced: peripheral blood. The receptors were gathered from an elderly man with active or convalescent COVID-19.

This clone was observed a single time. The chain recombines TRBV6-4 with TRBJ1-2; D is uncertain. Trimming stripped 7 bases from V and 6 bases from J, with 18 bases between. Germline CDR1 and CDR2: MRHNA and SNTAGT. This CDR3 comprises 14 residues. The DNA for the CDR3 is TGTGCCAGCAAAATCAGCGAGAGGGCTAATGGCTACACCTTC. It is translated as CASKISERANGYTF.

The rearrangement joins TRBV19 to TRBJ1-4, with 9 bases that match TRBD1. J gave up 5 bases and V 7 bases, and 2 bases lay outside the gene matches. CDR1 and CDR2 (germline): LNHDA, SQIVND (reference sequence). This CDR3 has 13 residues. CDR3 sequence: CASKDRGNEKLFF. As DNA, the CDR3 is TGTGCCAGTAAAGACAGGGGGAATGAAAAACTGTTTTTT.

This chain links TRBV6-4 with TRBJ2-5, with 7 bases identical to TRBD2. Germline trimming cut 0 bases from V and 3 bases from J; bases unmatched to any gene: 19. Germline CDR1 reads MRHNA; CDR2 reads SNTAGT. This CDR3 has 20 amino acids. The CDR3 protein is CASSDSSLVVAGVGKETQYF. CDR3 nucleotides: TGTGCCAGCAGTGACTCGAGTTTGGTCGTGGCGGGAGTAGGAAAAGAGACCCAGTACTTC.

This sequence joins TRBV25-1 and TRBJ1-2; 9 nucleotides agree with TRBD1. Germline assignment: CDR1 MGHDK and CDR2 SYGVNS. This CDR3 contains 13 residues. The V segment lost 6 bases and the J segment 2 bases; nucleotides outside the gene matches: 1. DNA of the CDR3: TGTGCCAGCAGGGGGACAGGGAACTATGGCTACACCTTC. Its protein is CASRGTGNYGYTF.

This chain joins TRBV6-2 or TRBV6-3 and TRBJ1-2; the D gene is possibly TRBD1 (6 bases). The CDR3 is 15 amino acids. Trimming removed 5 bases from V and 3 bases from J, with 16 bases in between. Germline loops: CDR1 MNHEY, CDR2 SVGEGT. As DNA, the CDR3 is TGTGCCAGCAGTCACGAAGGGAGGGGGTACTATGGCTACACCTTC. This sequence encodes CASSHEGRGYYGYTF.

Only a few counts were recorded for this clone. The chain links TRBV20-1 to TRBJ1-4, with D possibly matching TRBD1 (5 bases). Trimming pared 3 bases from V and 9 bases from J, leaving 17 bases between. Looked up from germline, CDR1 is DFQATT and CDR2 is SNEGSKA (reference sequence). This CDR3 is built from 14 residues. The CDR3 sequence: CSASIGQGRKKLFF. CDR3 nucleotides: TGCAGTGCTAGTATTGGGCAGGGTCGGAAAAAACTGTTTTTT.

The chain combines TRBV5-1 with TRBJ1-3, with D unresolved. This CDR3 region has 15 residues. V was cut by 2 bases and J by 0 bases, with 9 bases left in between. In germline, CDR1 is SGHRS, CDR2 YFSETQ. CDR3 sequence: CASSFMPGSGNTIYF. The CDR3 coding sequence is TGCGCCAGCAGCTTTATGCCAGGCTCTGGAAACACCATATATTTT. The variable domain in full, with the rest retrieved from reference TRBV5-1 and TRBJ1-3, is KAGVTQTPRYLIKTRGQQVTLSCSPISGHRSVSWYQQTPGQGLQFLFEYFSETQRNKGNFPGRFSGRQFSNSRSEMNVSTLELGDSALYLCASSFMPGSGNTIYFGEGSWLTVV.

This clone was counted between two and nine times. The gene calls are TRBV12-3 or TRBV12-4 and TRBJ2-7, with a tentative D call TRBD2 (5 bases). CDR3 length equals 11 residues. Between the trimmed V and J ends, which lost 6 bases and 3 bases, there was a span of 6 bases. This chain's CDR3 is CASRRDYEQYF. In DNA form, the CDR3 reads TGTGCCAGCAGACGGGACTACGAGCAGTACTTC.

The chain carries TRBV27 and TRBJ2-3, with 12 bases identical to TRBD2. Per germline, CDR1 MNHEY and CDR2 SMNVEV (reference sequence). The CDR3 has 13 residues. V dropped 10 bases and J dropped 3; count of bases not matched to a gene: 2. CDR3 in amino acids: CATGLAGTDTQYF. As DNA, the CDR3 is TGTGCCACCGGACTAGCGGGGACAGATACGCAGTATTTT.

The J gene is TRBJ1-3, the V gene TRBV24-1, with 7 positions matching TRBD1. V shed 6 bases, J shed 3 bases, and the junction held 13 bases outside the gene matches. The germline CDR1 and CDR2 sequences are KGHDR and SFDVKD. CDR3 length: 17 residues. CDR3 in amino acids: CATSKGAGGLSGNTIYF. DNA for the CDR3: TGTGCCACCAGTAAGGGGGCAGGGGGTCTAAGTGGAAACACCATATATTTT.

The chain employs TRBV2 and TRBJ1-5; TRBD1 agrees at 11 bases. The germline V gene has CDR1 SNHLY and CDR2 FYNNEI. J lost 5 bases, V lost 3 bases, and 3 bases had no gene match. The CDR3 runs to 15 residues. CDR3 protein: CASSDRTGGYQPQHF. The CDR3, as DNA: TGTGCCAGCAGTGATAGGACAGGGGGCTATCAGCCCCAGCATTTT.

This chain connects TRBV3-1 (or the pseudogene TRBV3-2) to TRBJ1-2; 7 nucleotides align to TRBD1. The V gene's germline CDR1 is LGHDT and CDR2 YNNKEL (reference sequence). This CDR3 has 13 amino acids. V was pared by 1 base and J by 8 bases, with 4 bases of the junction left unmatched. CDR3 nucleotides: TGTGCCAGCAGCCAAGGGACAGGAGGGGGCTACACCTTC. Translation: CASSQGTGGGYTF.

This clone has a handful of counts. The rearrangement links TRBV5-1 to TRBJ2-7, with 8 bases aligning to TRBD2. CDR3 length: 15 residues. With V trimmed by 4 bases and J by 4 bases, 10 bases remained unmatched. Germline lookup yields CDR1 SGHRS and CDR2 YFSETQ. The CDR3 region is CASSPLAGTGYEQYF. CDR3 bases: TGCGCCAGCAGCCCCTTAGCGGGAACAGGGTACGAGCAGTACTTC.

The V gene is TRBV30, the J gene TRBJ1-1; D perhaps matches TRBD1 (5 bases). V was trimmed by 3 bases and J by 6 bases, leaving 14 bases between them. Germline-derived CDR1 and CDR2 are GTSNPN and SVGIG (reference sequence). The CDR3 extends over 13 amino acids. The CDR3, as DNA: TGTGCCTGGAGCCAAACGTGGGGGGCTGAAGCTTTCTTT. This translates into CAWSQTWGAEAFF.

The chain employs TRBV24-1 and TRBJ2-1; TRBD2 matches at 8 bases. The CDR3 is 15 amino acids. V lost 4 bases and J lost 4; bases outside the gene matches: 5. The germline V gene has CDR1 KGHDR and CDR2 SFDVKD. The CDR3 region has the DNA TGTGCCACCAGTGACATTAGCGGGGTGTACAATGAGCAGTTCTTC. It is translated as CATSDISGVYNEQFF.

CDR3 nucleotides: TGTGCCAGCAGCTCCTCTAGCGGGAGTAACAATGAGCAGTTCTTC. Residues: CASSSSSGSNNEQFF. The chain carries TRBV7-7 and TRBJ2-1; 10 nucleotides agree with TRBD2. The junction had 5 bases not matched to a gene; V was cut back by 4 bases and J by 5 bases. CDR1 and CDR2 (germline): SSHAT, FNYEAQ (reference sequence). The CDR3 runs to 15 residues.

This chain connects TRBV7-2 to TRBJ2-3; the match to TRBD2 covers 10 bases. The germline V gene encodes CDR1 SGHTA and CDR2 FQGNSA. Trimming removed 8 bases from V and 0 bases from J; junction bases left unmatched: 5. There are 15 residues in the CDR3. CDR3 region: CASERGGISTDTQYF. CDR3 bases: TGTGCCAGCGAGCGGGGGGGCATTAGCACAGATACGCAGTATTTT.

The genes are TRBV12-5 and TRBJ1-1, with 8 bases that match TRBD1. The germline gives CDR1 LGHNT, CDR2 FRNRAP. Unmatched junction bases numbered 4, after V lost 6 bases and J lost 10 bases. The CDR3 runs 11 residues. CDR3 residues: CASGAGGRAFF. CDR3 DNA: TGTGCTAGTGGAGCAGGGGGCCGAGCTTTCTTT.

The rearrangement uses TRBV7-2 and TRBJ2-5, with 14 positions matching TRBD2. CDR1 is SGHTA and CDR2 is FQGNSA in the germline V gene. Unmatched junction bases numbered 6, after V lost 5 bases and J lost 4 bases. There are 16 residues in the CDR3. This CDR3 reads CASSRGLAGGRETQYF. CDR3 in DNA: TGTGCCAGCAGCAGAGGACTAGCGGGAGGAAGAGAGACCCAGTACTTC.

This chain uses TRBV7-8 with TRBJ2-5; D uncertain. The CDR3 has 16 residues. Germline V CDR1 and CDR2: SGHVS, FQNEAQ. V was shortened by 5 bases and J by 4 bases, with 20 bases between the two germline ends. The CDR3 sequence is CASSPLPETRGETQYF. As DNA, the CDR3 is TGTGCCAGCAGCCCCTTGCCCGAGACCCGAGGAGAGACCCAGTACTTC.

The chain is built from TRBV11-2 and TRBJ1-1, with D perhaps TRBD1 (5 bases). V lost 0 bases and J lost 10, with 12 bases in between. Germline values: CDR1 SGHAT, CDR2 FQNNGV. The CDR3 runs 13 residues. In DNA, the CDR3 is TGTGCCAGCAGCTTAGAGGGAGGGGTTAGAGCTTTCTTT. Protein: CASSLEGGVRAFF.

This chain uses TRBV5-5 with TRBJ2-7; D possibly corresponds to TRBD2 (5 bases). This CDR3 is 15 amino acids long. V lost 0 bases and J lost 3, with 13 bases in between. Looked up from germline, CDR1 is SGHKS and CDR2 is YYEKEE (reference sequence). The CDR3 is CASSLVGVPSYEQYF. DNA for the CDR3: TGTGCCAGCAGCTTGGTCGGGGTCCCCAGCTACGAGCAGTACTTC.

In its sample, this clone was seen once. The CDR3: CASSLGVGLAGVSQYF. The CDR3 region has the DNA TGTGCCAGCAGCTTAGGGGTCGGACTAGCGGGAGTGTCCCAGTACTTC. The V call is TRBV7-2, the J call TRBJ2-5; the match to TRBD2 covers 13 bases. CDR1 SGHTA and CDR2 FQGNSA come from the germline V gene. This CDR3 has 16 residues. V gave up 1 base and J gave up 9 bases; unmatched junction bases: 8. Complete variable domain (other parts from reference TRBV7-2 and TRBJ2-5): GAGVSQSPSNKVTEKGKDVELRCDPISGHTALYWYRQSLGQGLEFLIYFQGNSAPDKSGLPSDRFSAERTGGSVSTLTIQRTQQEDSAVYLCASSLGVGLAGVSQYFGPGTRLLVL.

V gene TRBV18 combines with J gene TRBJ1-1, with D uncertain. CDR3 size: 16 residues. CDR1 KGHSH and CDR2 LQKENI come from the germline V gene. Between the trimmed V and J ends, which lost 3 bases and 3 bases, there was a span of 17 bases. For the CDR3, the DNA is TGTGCCAGCTCACCCGAGAGGCGTAGTCGAGACACTGAAGCTTTCTTT. Its translation is CASSPERRSRDTEAFF.

The chain is built from TRBV5-4 and TRBJ2-4, with 10 bases aligning to TRBD1. This CDR3 has 15 residues. V was pared by 4 bases and J by 4 bases, with 5 bases of the junction left unmatched. CDR1 is SGHNT, CDR2 YYREEE, per germline (reference sequence). CDR3 in amino acids: CASSMDRGTKNIQYF. The CDR3 coding sequence is TGTGCCAGCAGCATGGACAGGGGGACTAAAAACATTCAGTACTTC.

This chain connects TRBV7-9 to TRBJ2-3; D gene unclear. V was trimmed by 0 bases and J by 3 bases, leaving 10 bases between them. Germline CDR1 is SEHNR and CDR2 is FQNEAQ (reference sequence). The CDR3 has 15 residues. The CDR3 is CASSLAGSRTDTQYF. Written as DNA, the CDR3 is TGTGCCAGCAGCTTAGCCGGTTCTCGTACAGATACGCAGTATTTT.

The V gene is TRBV10-3, the J gene TRBJ1-2; 11 bases map to TRBD1. J gave up 6 bases and V 8 bases, and 8 bases lay outside the gene matches. The germline CDR1 and CDR2 sequences are ENHRY and SYGVKD. This CDR3 region has 14 residues. CDR3 region: CAIGWLGQGDGYTF. The DNA for the CDR3 is TGTGCCATCGGTTGGTTGGGACAGGGGGATGGCTACACCTTC.